This entry lists 17 T cell receptor beta chains sequenced from one sample in a study of shared T cell receptors in the human thymus. Method: immunoSEQ multiplex PCR; TCRdb's copy keeps in-frame clones and lacks some. Altogether under 450,000 clones are present, 85% to 95% being singletons, with the ten largest covering approximately 0.02%. The specimen was thymocytes. These TCRs come from a human donor.

This chain connects TRBV19 to TRBJ2-1, with 13 bases identical to TRBD2. This CDR3 comprises 16 residues. Losses at the gene ends were 4 bases for V and 4 bases for J; bases not matched to a gene: 4. Per germline, CDR1 LNHDA and CDR2 SQIVND (reference sequence). CDR3 sequence: CASSTTSGRAYNEQFF. The CDR3 DNA sequence: TGTGCCAGTAGTACCACTAGCGGGAGGGCTTACAATGAGCAGTTCTTC.

Only a few counts were recorded for this clone. The V call is TRBV11-2, the J call TRBJ2-3, with 11 bases identical to TRBD2. Per the germline V gene, CDR1 is SGHAT and CDR2 is FQNNGV. With V trimmed by 0 bases and J by 2 bases, 4 bases remained unmatched. The CDR3 sequence is 17 residues long. The CDR3 nucleotides read TGTGCCAGCAGCTTAGAGGGGACTAGCGGCCCCACAGATACGCAGTATTTT. Protein: CASSLEGTSGPTDTQYF.

The CDR3: CASSPDRAPGLAGAGVNEQFF. CDR3 in DNA: TGCGCCAGCAGCCCGGACAGGGCTCCGGGACTAGCGGGAGCCGGAGTGAACGAGCAGTTCTTC. The rearrangement joins TRBV10-1 to TRBJ2-1; 14 bases line up with TRBD2. Per germline, CDR1 WNHNN and CDR2 SYGVQD (reference sequence). The J segment lost 10 bases and the V segment lost 6 bases, leaving 26 bases of the junction unmatched. The CDR3 is 21 amino acids.

The V and J genes are TRBV5-5 and TRBJ1-1, with D possibly being TRBD1 (5 bases). Germline V gene sequence: CDR1 SGHKS, CDR2 YYEKEE (reference sequence). With 2 bases removed from V and 3 bases from J, the gap between germline ends came to 14 bases. There are 15 residues in the CDR3. The CDR3 sequence: CASSFIRVGYTEAFF. The CDR3 nucleotides are TGTGCCAGCAGCTTTATCAGGGTGGGGTACACTGAAGCTTTCTTT.

The chain couples TRBV28 to TRBJ2-1, with 8 positions matching TRBD2. The CDR3 covers 14 residues. Per germline, CDR1 MDHEN and CDR2 SYDVKM. The ends lost 7 bases at V and 1 base at J; junction bases unmatched: 3. As DNA, the CDR3 is TGTGCCAGCATAGCGGGGCCGTCCTACAATGAGCAGTTCTTC. Protein: CASIAGPSYNEQFF.

The chain couples TRBV27 to TRBJ2-7; 7 bases match TRBD2. Germline CDR1 MNHEY, CDR2 SMNVEV (reference sequence). CDR3 length equals 15 residues. The V and J ends lost 6 bases and 4 bases, in that order; junction bases with no gene match: 12. CDR3 DNA sequence: TGTGCCAGCAGGACAGACTCCAAGGGAGGGTACGAGCAGTACTTC. As protein: CASRTDSKGGYEQYF.

The chain joins TRBV15 to TRBJ2-3; no firm D call. From germline, CDR1 is LNHNV and CDR2 YYDKDF (reference sequence). Trimming shortened V by 8 bases and J by 4 bases, and 7 bases separated the two germline ends. The CDR3 totals 11 residues. The CDR3: CATAAPDTQYF. CDR3 DNA: TGTGCCACCGCAGCCCCAGATACGCAGTATTTT.

The chain uses TRBV28 and TRBJ2-3, with 7 bases that match TRBD2. Trimming removed 3 bases from V and 2 bases from J; junction bases left unmatched: 8. Germline assignment: CDR1 MDHEN and CDR2 SYDVKM. The CDR3 runs 16 residues. The CDR3 nucleotides read TGTGCCAGCAGTTTTTTGCGGGAGCATCTCACAGATACGCAGTATTTT. It translates to CASSFLREHLTDTQYF.

The genes are TRBV27 and TRBJ2-2, with TRBD2 as a possible D gene (6 bases). The CDR3 is made up of 16 amino acids. Germline CDR1 and CDR2: MNHEY and SMNVEV (reference sequence). Trimming pared 0 bases from V and 5 bases from J, leaving 13 bases between. The CDR3: CASSLSVAEKTGELFF. CDR3 sequence (DNA): TGTGCCAGCAGTTTATCGGTAGCGGAAAAAACCGGGGAGCTGTTTTTT.

The chain employs TRBV27 and TRBJ1-5; D unclear. V lost 1 base and J lost 4, with 5 bases in between. Germline V lookup: CDR1 MNHEY, CDR2 SMNVEV (reference sequence). The CDR3 sequence is 13 residues long. CDR3 protein: CASSLYRNQPQHF. The CDR3 nucleotides are TGTGCCAGCAGTTTATATAGGAATCAGCCCCAGCATTTT.

In nucleotides, the CDR3 is TGCGCCAGCAGCCCCGGGGACGGGCAACACACAGATACGCAGTATTTT. Translation: CASSPGDGQHTDTQYF. The gene calls are TRBV5-1 and TRBJ2-3; D could derive from TRBD1 or TRBD2 (5 bases each). CDR1 and CDR2 (germline): SGHRS, YFSETQ. Between the trimmed V and J ends, which lost 4 bases and 2 bases, there was a span of 17 bases. The CDR3 spans 16 residues.

V and J are TRBV21-1 and TRBJ2-3; TRBD2 was called by the table and not checked on the DNA. TRBV21-1 is tagged as a pseudogene. This CDR3 has 20 amino acids. The CDR3 region is CASSKALLSTSGRAGDTQYF. The CDR3 region has the DNA TGTGCCAGCAGCAAAGCGCTATTAAGTACTAGCGGGAGGGCCGGAGATACGCAGTATTTT.

This sequence joins TRBV5-1 and TRBJ2-1, with TRBD2 matching over 14 bases. The CDR3 loop spans 21 amino acids. V dropped 4 bases and J dropped 0; count of bases not matched to a gene: 15. CDR1 is SGHRS and CDR2 is YFSETQ in the germline V gene. CDR3 nucleotides: TGCGCCAGCAGCGCCGGACTAGCGGGAGGCCGCGATAGGAGCTCCTACAATGAGCAGTTCTTC. Its protein product is CASSAGLAGGRDRSSYNEQFF. The variable domain in full, with the rest retrieved from reference TRBV5-1 and TRBJ2-1, is KAGVTQTPRYLIKTRGQQVTLSCSPISGHRSVSWYQQTPGQGLQFLFEYFSETQRNKGNFPGRFSGRQFSNSRSEMNVSTLELGDSALYLCASSAGLAGGRDRSSYNEQFFGPGTRLTVL.

The gene calls are TRBV4-3 and TRBJ2-7; 8 bases line up with TRBD2. CDR1 is LGHNA, CDR2 YSLEER, per germline. V shed 2 bases and J 4 bases; nucleotides not matched to a gene: 10. The CDR3 runs to 16 residues. CDR3 loop: CASSQPGGTYPYEQYF. The CDR3 DNA follows: TGCGCCAGCAGCCAACCGGGGGGGACCTACCCATACGAGCAGTACTTC.

The chain joins TRBV7-6 to TRBJ1-5, with TRBD1 matching 8 bases. Looked up from germline, CDR1 is SGHVS and CDR2 is FNYEAQ. This CDR3 is 16 amino acids long. V shed 0 bases and J 8 bases; nucleotides not matched to a gene: 9. CDR3 sequence reads: CASSLAPGGELKPQHF. CDR3 DNA: TGTGCCAGCAGCTTAGCGCCAGGGGGCGAATTGAAGCCCCAGCATTTT.

The chain uses TRBV5-4 and TRBJ2-3; TRBD1 or TRBD2 may be the D gene (7 bases each). Trimming stripped 4 bases from V and 2 bases from J, with 23 bases between. The germline gives CDR1 SGHNT, CDR2 YYREEE (reference sequence). CDR3 length equals 18 residues. CDR3 residues: CASSRGTALAVLTDTQYF. CDR3 coding DNA: TGTGCCAGCAGCCGTGGGACAGCTCTAGCGGTACTCACAGATACGCAGTATTTT.

The chain couples TRBV5-1 to TRBJ2-1, with 8 bases aligning to TRBD2. The junction had 8 bases not matched to a gene; V was cut back by 2 bases and J by 1 base. Germline values: CDR1 SGHRS, CDR2 YFSETQ. This CDR3 has 17 amino acids. Here the CDR3 DNA reads TGCGCCAGCAGCTTAAACCGGGAGGGCTGGTCCTACAATGAGCAGTTCTTC. Amino acids: CASSLNREGWSYNEQFF.